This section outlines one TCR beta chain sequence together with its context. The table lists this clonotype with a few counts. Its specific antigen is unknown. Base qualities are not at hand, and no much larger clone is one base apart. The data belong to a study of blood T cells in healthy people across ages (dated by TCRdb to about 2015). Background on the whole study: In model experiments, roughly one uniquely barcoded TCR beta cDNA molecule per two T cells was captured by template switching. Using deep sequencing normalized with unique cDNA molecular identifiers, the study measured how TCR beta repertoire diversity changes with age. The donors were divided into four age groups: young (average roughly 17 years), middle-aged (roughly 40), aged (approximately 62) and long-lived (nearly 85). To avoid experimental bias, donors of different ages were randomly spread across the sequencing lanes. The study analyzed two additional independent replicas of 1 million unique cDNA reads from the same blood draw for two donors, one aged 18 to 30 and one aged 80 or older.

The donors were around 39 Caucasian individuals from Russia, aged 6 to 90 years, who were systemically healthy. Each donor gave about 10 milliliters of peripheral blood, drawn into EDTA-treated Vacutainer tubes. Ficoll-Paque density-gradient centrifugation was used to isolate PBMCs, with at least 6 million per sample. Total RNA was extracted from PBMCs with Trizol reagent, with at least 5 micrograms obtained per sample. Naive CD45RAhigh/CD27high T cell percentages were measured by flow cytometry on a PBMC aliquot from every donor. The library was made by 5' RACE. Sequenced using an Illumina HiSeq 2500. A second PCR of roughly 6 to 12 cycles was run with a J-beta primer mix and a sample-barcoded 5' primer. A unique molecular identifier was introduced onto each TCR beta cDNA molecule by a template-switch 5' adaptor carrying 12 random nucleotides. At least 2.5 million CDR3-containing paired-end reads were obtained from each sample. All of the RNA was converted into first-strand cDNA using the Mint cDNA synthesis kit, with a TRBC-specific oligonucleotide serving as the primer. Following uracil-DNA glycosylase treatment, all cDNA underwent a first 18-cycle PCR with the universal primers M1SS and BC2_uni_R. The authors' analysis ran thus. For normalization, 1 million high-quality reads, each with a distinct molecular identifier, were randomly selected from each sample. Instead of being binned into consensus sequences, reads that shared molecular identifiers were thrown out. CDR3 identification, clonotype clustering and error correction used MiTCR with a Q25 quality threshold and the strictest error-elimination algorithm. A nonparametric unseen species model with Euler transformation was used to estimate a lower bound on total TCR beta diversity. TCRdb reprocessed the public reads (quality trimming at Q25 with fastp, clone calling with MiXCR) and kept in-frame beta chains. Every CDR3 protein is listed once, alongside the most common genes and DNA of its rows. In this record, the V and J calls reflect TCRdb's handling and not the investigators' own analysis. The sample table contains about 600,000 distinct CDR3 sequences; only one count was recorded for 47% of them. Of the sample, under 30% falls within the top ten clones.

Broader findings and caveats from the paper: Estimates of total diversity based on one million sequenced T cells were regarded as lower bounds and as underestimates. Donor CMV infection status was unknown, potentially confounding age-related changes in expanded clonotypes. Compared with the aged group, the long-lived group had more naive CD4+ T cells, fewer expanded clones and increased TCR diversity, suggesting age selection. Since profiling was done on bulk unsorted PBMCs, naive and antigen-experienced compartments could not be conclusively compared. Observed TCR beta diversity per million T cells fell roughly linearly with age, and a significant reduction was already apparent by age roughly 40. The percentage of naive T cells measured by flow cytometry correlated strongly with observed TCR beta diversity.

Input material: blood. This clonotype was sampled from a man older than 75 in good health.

The nucleotide sequence reads TGTGCCAGCAGCTTACGAGATAGCGGGATCTTGGCGTTCTTC. Its product reads: CASSLRDSGILAFF. The chain is assembled from TRBV7-2 and TRBJ2-1, with TRBD2 matching 8 junction bases. CDR3 length: 14 amino acids, cysteine to phenylalanine. Only the CDR3 part of the read is kept: 42 bases, read in frame from the first base. Based on the germline V gene, the CDR1 and CDR2 sequences are SGHTA and FQGNSA. V loses 2 bases at its end and J loses 15 bases; junction bases beyond the gene matches: 12.